This entry describes one TCR beta chain. Noted time point: blood 4 weeks post-SBRT, at nephrectomy. Treatment: 15 Gy SBRT to primary tumor, nephrectomy 4 weeks later. This entry comes from a study of radiation and T cells in renal cell carcinoma. V gave up 2 bases and J gave up 2 bases; unmatched junction bases: 6. From germline, CDR1 is GTSNPN and CDR2 SVGIG (reference sequence). The CDR3 length is 15 residues. Profiling relied on immunoSEQ multiplex PCR, and the TCRdb table lists in-frame clones only, not all of them. The sample records roughly 64,000 clones, about 83% being singletons. The rearrangement links TRBV30 to TRBJ2-3; TRBD2 matches at 8 bases. The sequenced sample was blood, obtained from a patient whose treatment included radiotherapy and nephrectomy. The source of this sequence is a man between 60 and 75 years old with renal cell carcinoma. CDR3 coding DNA: TGTGCCTGGAGTCAGCGGGGGAGAAACACAGATACGCAGTATTTT. As protein: CAWSQRGRNTDTQYF.